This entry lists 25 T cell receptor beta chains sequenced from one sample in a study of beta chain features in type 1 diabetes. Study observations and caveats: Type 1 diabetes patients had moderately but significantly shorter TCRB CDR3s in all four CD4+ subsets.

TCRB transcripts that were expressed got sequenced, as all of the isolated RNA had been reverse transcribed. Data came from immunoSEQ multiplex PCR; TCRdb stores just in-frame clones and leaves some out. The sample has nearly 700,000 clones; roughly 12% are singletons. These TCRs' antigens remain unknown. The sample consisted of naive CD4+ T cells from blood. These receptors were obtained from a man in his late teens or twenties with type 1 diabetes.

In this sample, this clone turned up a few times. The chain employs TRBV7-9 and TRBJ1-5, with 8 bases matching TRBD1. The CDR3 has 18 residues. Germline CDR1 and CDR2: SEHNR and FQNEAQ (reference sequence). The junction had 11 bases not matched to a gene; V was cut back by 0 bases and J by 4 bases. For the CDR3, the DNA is TGTGCCAGCAGCTTAGCGGCAGGGGGCGATTCAAGGAATCAGCCCCAGCATTTT. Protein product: CASSLAAGGDSRNQPQHF.

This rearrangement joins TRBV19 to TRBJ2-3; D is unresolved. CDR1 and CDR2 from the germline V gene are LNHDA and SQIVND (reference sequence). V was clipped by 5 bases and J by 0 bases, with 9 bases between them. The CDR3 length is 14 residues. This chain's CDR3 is CASSPALSTDTQYF. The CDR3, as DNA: TGTGCCAGTAGTCCCGCTCTTAGCACAGATACGCAGTATTTT. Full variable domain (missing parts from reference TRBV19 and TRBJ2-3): DGGITQSPKYLFRKEGQNVTLSCEQNLNHDAMYWYRQDPGQGLRLIYYSQIVNDFQKGDIAEGYSVSREKKESFPLTVTSAQKNPTAFYLCASSPALSTDTQYFGPGTRLTVL.

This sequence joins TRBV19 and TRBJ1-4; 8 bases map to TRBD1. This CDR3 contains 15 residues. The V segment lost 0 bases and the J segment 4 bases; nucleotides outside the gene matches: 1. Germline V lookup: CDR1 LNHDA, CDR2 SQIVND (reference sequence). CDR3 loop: CASSIDGQGNEKLFF. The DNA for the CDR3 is TGTGCCAGTAGTATAGACGGACAGGGTAATGAAAAACTGTTTTTT. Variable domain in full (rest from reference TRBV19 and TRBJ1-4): DGGITQSPKYLFRKEGQNVTLSCEQNLNHDAMYWYRQDPGQGLRLIYYSQIVNDFQKGDIAEGYSVSREKKESFPLTVTSAQKNPTAFYLCASSIDGQGNEKLFFGSGTQLSVL.

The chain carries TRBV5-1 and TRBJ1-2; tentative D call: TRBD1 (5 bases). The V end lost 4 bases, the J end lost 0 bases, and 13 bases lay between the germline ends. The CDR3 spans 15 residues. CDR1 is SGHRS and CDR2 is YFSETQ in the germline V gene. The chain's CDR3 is CASSPRSGPNYGYTF. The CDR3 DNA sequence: TGCGCCAGCAGCCCCCGGTCGGGACCTAACTATGGCTACACCTTC.

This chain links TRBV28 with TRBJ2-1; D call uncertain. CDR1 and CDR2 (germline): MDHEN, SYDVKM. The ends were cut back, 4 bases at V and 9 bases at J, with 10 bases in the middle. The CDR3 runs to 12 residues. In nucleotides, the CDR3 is TGTGCCAGCAGTTACCGTCCCGGTGAGCAGTTCTTC. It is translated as CASSYRPGEQFF.

The CDR3 DNA follows: TGCGCCAGCAGCTTGGAGTCCGACGACTATGGCTACACCTTC. Its translation: CASSLESDDYGYTF. The chain has TRBV5-1 and TRBJ1-2; D is unresolved. The CDR3 runs 14 residues. Germline CDR1 reads SGHRS; CDR2 reads YFSETQ. V was pared by 0 bases and J by 3 bases, with 9 bases between.

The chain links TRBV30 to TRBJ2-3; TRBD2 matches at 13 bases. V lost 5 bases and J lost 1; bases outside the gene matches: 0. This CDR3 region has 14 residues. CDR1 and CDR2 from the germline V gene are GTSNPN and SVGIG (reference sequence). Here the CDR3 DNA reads TGTGCCTGGGGACTAGCGGGGGGCACAGATACGCAGTATTTT. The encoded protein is CAWGLAGGTDTQYF.

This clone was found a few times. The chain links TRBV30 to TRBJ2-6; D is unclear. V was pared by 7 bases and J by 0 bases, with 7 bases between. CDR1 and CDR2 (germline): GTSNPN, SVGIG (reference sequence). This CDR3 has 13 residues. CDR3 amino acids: CASGFSGANVLTF. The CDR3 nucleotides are TGTGCCTCCGGGTTCTCTGGGGCCAACGTCCTGACTTTC. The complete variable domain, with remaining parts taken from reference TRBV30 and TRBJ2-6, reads SQTIHQWPATLVQPVGSPLSLECTVEGTSNPNLYWYRQAAGRGLQLLFYSVGIGQISSEVPQNLSASRPQDRQFILSSKKLLLSDSGFYLCASGFSGANVLTFGAGSRLTVL.

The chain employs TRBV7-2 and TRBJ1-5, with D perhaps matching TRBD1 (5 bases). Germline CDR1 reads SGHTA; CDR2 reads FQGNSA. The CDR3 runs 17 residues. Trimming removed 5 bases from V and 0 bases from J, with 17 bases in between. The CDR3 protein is CASSPDRGPYSNQPQHF. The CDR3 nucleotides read TGTGCCAGCAGCCCCGACCGGGGCCCTTATAGCAATCAGCCCCAGCATTTT.

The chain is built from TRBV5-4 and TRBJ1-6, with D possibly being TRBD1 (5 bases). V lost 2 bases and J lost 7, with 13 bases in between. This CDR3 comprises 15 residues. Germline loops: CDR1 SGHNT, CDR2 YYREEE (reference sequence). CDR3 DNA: TGTGCCAGCAGCTTACAGGACCGGGTAAATTCACCCCTCCACTTT. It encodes CASSLQDRVNSPLHF.

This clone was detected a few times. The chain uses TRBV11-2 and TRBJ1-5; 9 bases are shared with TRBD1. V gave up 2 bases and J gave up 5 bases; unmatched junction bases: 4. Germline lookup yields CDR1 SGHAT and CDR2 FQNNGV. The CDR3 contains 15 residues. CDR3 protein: CASSLSGQGHQPQHF. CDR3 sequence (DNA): TGTGCCAGCAGCTTATCGGGACAGGGTCATCAGCCCCAGCATTTT. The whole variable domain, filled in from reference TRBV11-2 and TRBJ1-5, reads EAGVAQSPRYKIIEKRQSVAFWCNPISGHATLYWYQQILGQGPKLLIQFQNNGVVDDSQLPKDRFSAERLKGVDSTLKIQPAKLEDSAVYLCASSLSGQGHQPQHFGDGTRLSIL.

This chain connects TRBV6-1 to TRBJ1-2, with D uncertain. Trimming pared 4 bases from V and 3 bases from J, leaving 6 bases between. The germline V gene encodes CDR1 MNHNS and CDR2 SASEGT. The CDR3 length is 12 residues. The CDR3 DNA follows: TGTGCCAGCAGTGTATCGGACTATGGCTACACCTTC. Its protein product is CASSVSDYGYTF.

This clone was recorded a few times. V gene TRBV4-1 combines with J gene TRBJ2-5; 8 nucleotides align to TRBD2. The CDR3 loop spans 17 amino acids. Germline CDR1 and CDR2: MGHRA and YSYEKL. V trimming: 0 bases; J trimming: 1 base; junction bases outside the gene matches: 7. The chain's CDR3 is CASSQDFTSGLQETQYF. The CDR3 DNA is TGCGCCAGCAGCCAAGATTTTACTAGCGGACTCCAAGAGACCCAGTACTTC.

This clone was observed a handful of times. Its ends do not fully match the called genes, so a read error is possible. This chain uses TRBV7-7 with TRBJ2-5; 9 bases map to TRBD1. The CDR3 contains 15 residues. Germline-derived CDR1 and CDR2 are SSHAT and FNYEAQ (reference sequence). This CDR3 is CASSSRQGGEETQYF. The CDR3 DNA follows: TGTGCTAGCAGCTCAAGACAGGGGGGAGAGGAGACCCAGTACTTC.

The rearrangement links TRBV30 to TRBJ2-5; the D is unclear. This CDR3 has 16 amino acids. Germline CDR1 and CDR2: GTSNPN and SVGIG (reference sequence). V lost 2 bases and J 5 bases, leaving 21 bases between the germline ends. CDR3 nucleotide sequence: TGTGCCTGGAGTCCACCCGACGGTGAAGTTATTGAGACCCAGTACTTC. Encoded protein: CAWSPPDGEVIETQYF.

This CDR3 is CASSGLSGLNYGYTF. CDR3 nucleotide sequence: TGTGCCAGCAGCGGCCTATCGGGGCTGAACTATGGCTACACCTTC. The V and J genes are TRBV6-6 and TRBJ1-2; TRBD1 is a possible D gene (5 bases). The V gene lost 6 bases and the J gene lost 2 bases, with 16 bases spanning the gap. Germline V gene lookup returns CDR1 MNHNY and CDR2 SVGAGI (reference sequence). CDR3 length: 15 amino acids.

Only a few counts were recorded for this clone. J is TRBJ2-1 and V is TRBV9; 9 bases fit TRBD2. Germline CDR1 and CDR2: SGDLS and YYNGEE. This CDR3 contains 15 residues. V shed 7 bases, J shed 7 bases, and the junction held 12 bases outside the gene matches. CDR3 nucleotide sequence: TGTGCCAGCCCCGATACGGCGGGGGGGAGGAATGAGCAGTTCTTC. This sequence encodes CASPDTAGGRNEQFF. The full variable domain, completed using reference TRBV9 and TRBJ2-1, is DSGVTQTPKHLITATGQRVTLRCSPRSGDLSVYWYQQSLDQGLQFLIQYYNGEERAKGNILERFSAQQFPDLHSELNLSSLELGDSALYFCASPDTAGGRNEQFFGPGTRLTVL.

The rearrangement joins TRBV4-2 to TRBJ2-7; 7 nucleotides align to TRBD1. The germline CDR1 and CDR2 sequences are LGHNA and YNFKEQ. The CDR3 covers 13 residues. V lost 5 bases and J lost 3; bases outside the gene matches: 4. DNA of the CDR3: TGTGCCAGCAGCTACAGGGGTAACTACGAGCAGTACTTC. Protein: CASSYRGNYEQYF.

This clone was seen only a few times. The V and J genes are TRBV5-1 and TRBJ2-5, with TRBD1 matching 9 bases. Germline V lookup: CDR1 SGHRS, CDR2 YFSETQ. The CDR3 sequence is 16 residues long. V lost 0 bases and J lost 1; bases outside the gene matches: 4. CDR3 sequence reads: CASSLAATGGQETQYF. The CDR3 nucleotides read TGCGCCAGCAGCTTGGCCGCGACAGGGGGCCAAGAGACCCAGTACTTC.

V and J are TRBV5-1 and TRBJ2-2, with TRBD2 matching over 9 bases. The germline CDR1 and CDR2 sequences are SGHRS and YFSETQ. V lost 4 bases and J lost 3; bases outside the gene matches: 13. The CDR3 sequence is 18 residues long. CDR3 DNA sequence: TGCGCCAGCAGCCGATTTGGACTAGCGTTCACCGACACCGGGGAGCTGTTTTTT. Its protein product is CASSRFGLAFTDTGELFF.

The CDR3 bases are TGCAGCGTGGAGGGGACAGGGGGCCACGAGCAGTACTTC. It translates to CSVEGTGGHEQYF. This chain uses TRBV29-1 with TRBJ2-7; 12 positions match TRBD1. Germline loops: CDR1 SQVTM, CDR2 ANQGSEA. Unmatched junction bases numbered 5, after V lost 6 bases and J lost 5 bases. The CDR3 runs to 13 residues.

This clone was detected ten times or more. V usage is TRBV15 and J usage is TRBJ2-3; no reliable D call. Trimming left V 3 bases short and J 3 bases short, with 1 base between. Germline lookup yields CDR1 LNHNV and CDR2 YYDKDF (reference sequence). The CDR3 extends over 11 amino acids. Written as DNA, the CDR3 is TGTGCCACCAGCAGGACAGATACGCAGTATTTT. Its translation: CATSRTDTQYF.

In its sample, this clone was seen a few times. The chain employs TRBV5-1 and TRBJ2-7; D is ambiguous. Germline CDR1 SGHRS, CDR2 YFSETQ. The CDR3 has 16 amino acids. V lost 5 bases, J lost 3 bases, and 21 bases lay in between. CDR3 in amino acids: CASSYARWTDDYEQYF. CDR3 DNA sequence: TGCGCCAGCAGTTACGCGAGGTGGACGGACGACTACGAGCAGTACTTC.

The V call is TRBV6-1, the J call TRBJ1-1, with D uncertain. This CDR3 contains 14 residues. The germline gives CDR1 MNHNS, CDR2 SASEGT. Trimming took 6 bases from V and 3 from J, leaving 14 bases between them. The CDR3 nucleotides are TGTGCCAGCAGCGTCGGGAAGGTGTACACTGAAGCTTTCTTT. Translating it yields CASSVGKVYTEAFF.

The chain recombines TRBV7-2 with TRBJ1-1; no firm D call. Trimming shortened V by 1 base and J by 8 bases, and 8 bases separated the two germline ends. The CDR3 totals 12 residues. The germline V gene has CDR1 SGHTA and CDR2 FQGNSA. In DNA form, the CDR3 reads TGTGCCAGCAGCTTAGAACTGAGAGAAGCTTTCTTT. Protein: CASSLELREAFF. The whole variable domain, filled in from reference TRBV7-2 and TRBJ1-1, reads GAGVSQSPSNKVTEKGKDVELRCDPISGHTALYWYRQSLGQGLEFLIYFQGNSAPDKSGLPSDRFSAERTGGSVSTLTIQRTQQEDSAVYLCASSLELREAFFGQGTRLTVV.